This entry features one T cell receptor beta chain sequence. Its target is unknown. The source of the sample is a study of metastatic and nonmetastatic thyroid tumors. Background on the study: Repertoires from malignant and benign thyroid patients were compared across blood and tumor or nodule tissue. Findings of the study overall: Versus benign nodules, malignant thyroid tumors reportedly had significantly higher TCR beta diversity, in blood and tumor.

As originally analysed: In papillary thyroid cancer, a distant-metastasis classifier was built using CDR3 differences across clinicopathological groups. TCRdb reprocessed the PCR reads via MiXCR. Clone size and V and J calls follow TCRdb, not the original study. Of about 53,000 clones listed, 20% are singletons. All patients were treatment-naive before thyroid surgery. The sequencing sample was made of blood. The clonotype comes from a female donor with papillary thyroid cancer or a benign thyroid nodule (not recorded which). Some clones in this sample may be carry-over from other donors' samples.

The CDR3 region has the DNA TGTGCCAGCAGTGAACTAGCGGGGGGGAAAAACATTCAGTACTTC. Translating it yields CASSELAGGKNIQYF. V and J are TRBV6-1 and TRBJ2-4, with 12 positions matching TRBD2. V lost 2 bases, J lost 4 bases, and 0 bases stayed unmatched. CDR3 length: 15 residues. CDR1 and CDR2 (germline): MNHNS, SASEGT.